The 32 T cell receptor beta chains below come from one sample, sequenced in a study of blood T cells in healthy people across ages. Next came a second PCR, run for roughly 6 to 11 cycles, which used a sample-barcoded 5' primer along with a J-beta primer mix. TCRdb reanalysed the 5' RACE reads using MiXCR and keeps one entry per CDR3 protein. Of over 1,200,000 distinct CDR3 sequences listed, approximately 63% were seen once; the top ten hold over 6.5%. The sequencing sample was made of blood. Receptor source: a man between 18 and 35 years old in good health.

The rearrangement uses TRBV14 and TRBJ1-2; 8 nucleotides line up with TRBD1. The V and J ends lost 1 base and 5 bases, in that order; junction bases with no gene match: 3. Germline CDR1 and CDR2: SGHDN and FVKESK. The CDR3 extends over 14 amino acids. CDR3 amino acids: CASSQGTGRYGYTF. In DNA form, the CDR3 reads TGTGCCAGCAGCCAAGGGACAGGGAGGTATGGCTACACCTTC.

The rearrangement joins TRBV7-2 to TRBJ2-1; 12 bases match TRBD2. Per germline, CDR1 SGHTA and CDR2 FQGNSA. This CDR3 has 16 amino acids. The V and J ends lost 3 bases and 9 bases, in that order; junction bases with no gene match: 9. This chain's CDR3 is CASSFRLAGAGFEQFF. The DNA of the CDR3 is TGTGCCAGCAGCTTCCGACTAGCGGGGGCAGGCTTTGAGCAGTTCTTC.

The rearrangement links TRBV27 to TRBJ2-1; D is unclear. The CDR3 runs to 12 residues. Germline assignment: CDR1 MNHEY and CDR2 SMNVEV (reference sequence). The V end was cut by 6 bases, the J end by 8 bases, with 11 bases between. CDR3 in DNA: TGTGCCAGCAGAAATCTAAACTATGAGCAGTTCTTC. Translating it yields CASRNLNYEQFF.

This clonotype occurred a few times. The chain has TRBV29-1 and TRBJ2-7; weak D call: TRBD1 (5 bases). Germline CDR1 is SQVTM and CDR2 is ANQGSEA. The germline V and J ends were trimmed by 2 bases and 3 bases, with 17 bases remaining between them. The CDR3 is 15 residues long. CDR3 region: CSVELVGASGYEQYF. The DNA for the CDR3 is TGCAGCGTTGAACTTGTAGGGGCCTCGGGCTACGAGCAGTACTTC.

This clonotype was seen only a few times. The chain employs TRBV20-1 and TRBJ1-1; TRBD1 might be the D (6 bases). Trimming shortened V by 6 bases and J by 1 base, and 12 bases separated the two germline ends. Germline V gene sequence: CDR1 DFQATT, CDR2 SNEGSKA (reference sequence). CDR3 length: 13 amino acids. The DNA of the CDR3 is TGCAGTGCCCCGAGGACAGCGAACACTGAAGCTTTCTTT. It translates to CSAPRTANTEAFF.

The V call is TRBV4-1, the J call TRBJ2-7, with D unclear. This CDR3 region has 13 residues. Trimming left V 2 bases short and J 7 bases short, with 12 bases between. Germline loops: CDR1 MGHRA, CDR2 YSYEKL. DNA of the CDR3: TGCGCCAGCAGCCAACAACCAATTTTTGAGCAGTACTTC. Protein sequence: CASSQQPIFEQYF.

CDR3 amino acids: CASRPSVERYEQYF. CDR3 coding DNA: TGTGCCAGCAGACCTAGCGTGGAGCGCTACGAGCAGTACTTC. The genes are TRBV25-1 and TRBJ2-7; D perhaps matches TRBD2 (6 bases). CDR3 length: 14 residues. Germline CDR1 and CDR2: MGHDK and SYGVNS. Trimming took off 6 bases at V and 3 bases at J, with 15 bases between the two ends.

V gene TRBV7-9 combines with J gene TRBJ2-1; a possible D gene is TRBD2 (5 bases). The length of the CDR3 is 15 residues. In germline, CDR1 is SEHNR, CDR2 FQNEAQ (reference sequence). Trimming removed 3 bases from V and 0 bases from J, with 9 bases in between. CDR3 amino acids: CASSFEEASYNEQFF. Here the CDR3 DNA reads TGTGCCAGCAGCTTTGAGGAGGCCTCCTACAATGAGCAGTTCTTC.

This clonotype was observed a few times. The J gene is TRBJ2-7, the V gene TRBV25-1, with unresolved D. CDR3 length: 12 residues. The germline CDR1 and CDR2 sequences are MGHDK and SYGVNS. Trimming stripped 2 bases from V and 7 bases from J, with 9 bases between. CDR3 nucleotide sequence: TGTGCCAGCAGTGAAGGGTCAGGAGAGCAGTACTTC. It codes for CASSEGSGEQYF.

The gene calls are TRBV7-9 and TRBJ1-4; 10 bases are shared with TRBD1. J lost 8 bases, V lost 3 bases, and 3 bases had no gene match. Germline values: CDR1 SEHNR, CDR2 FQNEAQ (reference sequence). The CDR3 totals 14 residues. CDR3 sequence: CASSLGQGREKLFF. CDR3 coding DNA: TGTGCCAGCAGCTTGGGACAGGGGAGAGAAAAACTGTTTTTT.

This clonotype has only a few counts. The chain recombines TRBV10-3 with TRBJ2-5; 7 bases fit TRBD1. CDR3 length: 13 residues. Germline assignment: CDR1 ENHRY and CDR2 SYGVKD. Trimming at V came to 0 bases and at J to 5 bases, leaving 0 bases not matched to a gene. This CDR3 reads CAISESTGETQYF. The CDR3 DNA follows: TGTGCCATCAGTGAGTCGACAGGGGAGACCCAGTACTTC.

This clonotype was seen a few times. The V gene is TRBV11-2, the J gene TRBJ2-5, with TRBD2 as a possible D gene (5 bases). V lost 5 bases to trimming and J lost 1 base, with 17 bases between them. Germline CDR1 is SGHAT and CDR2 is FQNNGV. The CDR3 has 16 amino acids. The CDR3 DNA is TGTGCCAGCAGCCCTAAGCGGCCCCCGCTCCAAGAGACCCAGTACTTC. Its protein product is CASSPKRPPLQETQYF.

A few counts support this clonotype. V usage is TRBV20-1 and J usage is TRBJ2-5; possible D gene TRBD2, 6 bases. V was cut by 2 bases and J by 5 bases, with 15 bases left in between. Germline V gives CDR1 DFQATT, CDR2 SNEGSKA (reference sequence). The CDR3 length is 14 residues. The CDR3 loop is CSARSAGFQETQYF. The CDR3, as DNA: TGCAGTGCTAGATCGGCGGGGTTCCAGGAGACCCAGTACTTC.

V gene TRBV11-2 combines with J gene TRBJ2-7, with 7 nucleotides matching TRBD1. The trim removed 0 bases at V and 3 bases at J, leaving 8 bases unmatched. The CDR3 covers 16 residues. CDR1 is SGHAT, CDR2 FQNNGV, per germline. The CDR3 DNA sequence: TGTGCCAGCAGCTTAGACCCAACAGGGGTCAGCTACGAGCAGTACTTC. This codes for CASSLDPTGVSYEQYF. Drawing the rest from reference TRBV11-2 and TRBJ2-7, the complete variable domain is EAGVAQSPRYKIIEKRQSVAFWCNPISGHATLYWYQQILGQGPKLLIQFQNNGVVDDSQLPKDRFSAERLKGVDSTLKIQPAKLEDSAVYLCASSLDPTGVSYEQYFGPGTRLTVT.

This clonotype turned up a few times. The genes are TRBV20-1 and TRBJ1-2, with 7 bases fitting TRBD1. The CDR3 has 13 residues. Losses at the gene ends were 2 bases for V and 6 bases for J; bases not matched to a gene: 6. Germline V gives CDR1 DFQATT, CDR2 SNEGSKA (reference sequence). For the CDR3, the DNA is TGCAGTGCTAGAATGACAGGGAGGGATGGCTACACCTTC. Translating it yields CSARMTGRDGYTF.

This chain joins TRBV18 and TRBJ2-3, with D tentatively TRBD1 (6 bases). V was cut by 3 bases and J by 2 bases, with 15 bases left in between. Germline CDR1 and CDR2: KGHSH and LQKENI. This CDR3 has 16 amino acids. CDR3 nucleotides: TGTGCCAGCTCACCTGTGGGAACAGGGCTCACAGATACGCAGTATTTT. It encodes CASSPVGTGLTDTQYF.

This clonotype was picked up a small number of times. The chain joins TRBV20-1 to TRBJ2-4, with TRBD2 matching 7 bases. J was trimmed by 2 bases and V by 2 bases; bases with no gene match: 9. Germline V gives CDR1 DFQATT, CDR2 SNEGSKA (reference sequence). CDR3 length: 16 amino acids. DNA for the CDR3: TGCAGTGCTAGATATGCTAGCGGAATCTCCAAAAACATTCAGTACTTC. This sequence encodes CSARYASGISKNIQYF.

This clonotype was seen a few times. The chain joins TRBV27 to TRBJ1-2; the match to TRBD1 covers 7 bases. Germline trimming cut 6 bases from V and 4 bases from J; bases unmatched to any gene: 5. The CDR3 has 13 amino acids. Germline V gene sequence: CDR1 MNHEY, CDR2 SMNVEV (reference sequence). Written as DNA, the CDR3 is TGTGCCAGCAGGGCATGGGACAGCTATGGCTACACCTTC. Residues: CASRAWDSYGYTF.

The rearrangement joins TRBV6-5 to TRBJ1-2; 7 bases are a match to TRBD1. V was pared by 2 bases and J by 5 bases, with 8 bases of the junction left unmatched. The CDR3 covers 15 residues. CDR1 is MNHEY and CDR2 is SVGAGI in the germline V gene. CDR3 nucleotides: TGTGCCAGCAGTTACCACGCAGGGGGGAGTTATGGCTACACCTTC. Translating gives CASSYHAGGSYGYTF.

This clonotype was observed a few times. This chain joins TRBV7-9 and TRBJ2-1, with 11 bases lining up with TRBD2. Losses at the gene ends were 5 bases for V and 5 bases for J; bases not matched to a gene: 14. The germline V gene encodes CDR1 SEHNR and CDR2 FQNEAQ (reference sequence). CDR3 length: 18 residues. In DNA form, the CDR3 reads TGTGCCAGCAGCCCCTCCGGTAGCGGGAGGGCCGCTAACAATGAGCAGTTCTTC. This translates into CASSPSGSGRAANNEQFF.

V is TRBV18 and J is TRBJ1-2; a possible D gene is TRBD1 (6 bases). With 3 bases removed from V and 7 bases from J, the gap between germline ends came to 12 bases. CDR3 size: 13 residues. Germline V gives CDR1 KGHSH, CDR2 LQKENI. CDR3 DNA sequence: TGTGCCAGCTCACCTGCAGGGGTTGCTGGCTACACCTTC. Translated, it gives CASSPAGVAGYTF.

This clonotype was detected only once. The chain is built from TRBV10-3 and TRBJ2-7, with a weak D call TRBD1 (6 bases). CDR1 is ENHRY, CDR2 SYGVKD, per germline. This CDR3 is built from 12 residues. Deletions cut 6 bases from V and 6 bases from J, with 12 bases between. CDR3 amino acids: CAIRGTFGEQYF. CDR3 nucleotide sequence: TGTGCCATCAGGGGGACATTCGGCGAGCAGTACTTC.

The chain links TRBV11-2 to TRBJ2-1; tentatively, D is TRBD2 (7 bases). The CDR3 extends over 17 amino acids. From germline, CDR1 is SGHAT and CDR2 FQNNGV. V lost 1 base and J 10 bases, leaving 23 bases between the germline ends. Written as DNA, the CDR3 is TGTGCCAGCAGCTTAGGGAAACCGGCGGGGGCGGTTTGGGAGCAGTTCTTC. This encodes CASSLGKPAGAVWEQFF.

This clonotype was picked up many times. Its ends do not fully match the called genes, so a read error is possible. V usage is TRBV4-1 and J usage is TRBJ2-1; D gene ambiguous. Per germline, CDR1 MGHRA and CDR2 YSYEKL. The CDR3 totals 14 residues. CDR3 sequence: CASSQDGSYNEQFF. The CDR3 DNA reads TGTGCCAGCAGCCAAGATGGCTCGTACAATGAGCAGTTCTTC.

CDR3 protein: CASRSASGGAFNGGELFF. The DNA of the CDR3 is TGTGCCAGCAGATCCGCTAGCGGGGGGGCATTTAATGGCGGGGAGCTGTTTTTT. V and J are TRBV7-8 and TRBJ2-2, with 12 bases identical to TRBD2. The CDR3 loop spans 18 amino acids. The germline gives CDR1 SGHVS, CDR2 FQNEAQ. J lost 7 bases, V lost 6 bases, and 15 bases had no gene match.

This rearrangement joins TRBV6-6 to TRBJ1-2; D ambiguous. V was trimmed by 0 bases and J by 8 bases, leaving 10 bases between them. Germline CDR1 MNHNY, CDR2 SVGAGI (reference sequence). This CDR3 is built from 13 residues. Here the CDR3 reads CASSYSTAPGYTF. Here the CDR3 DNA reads TGTGCCAGCAGTTACTCCACTGCCCCCGGCTACACCTTC.

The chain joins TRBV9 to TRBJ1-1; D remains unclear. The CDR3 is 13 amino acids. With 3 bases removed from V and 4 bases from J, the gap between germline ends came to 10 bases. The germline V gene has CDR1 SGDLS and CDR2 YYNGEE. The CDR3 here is CASSGALFTEAFF. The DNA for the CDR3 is TGTGCCAGCAGCGGAGCCCTTTTCACTGAAGCTTTCTTT.

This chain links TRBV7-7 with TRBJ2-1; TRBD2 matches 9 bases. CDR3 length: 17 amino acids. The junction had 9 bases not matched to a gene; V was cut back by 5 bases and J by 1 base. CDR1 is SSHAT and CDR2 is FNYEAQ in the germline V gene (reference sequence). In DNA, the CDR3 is TGTGCCAGCAGCCCCAGGGAGGGACTAGCTTCCTACAATGAGCAGTTCTTC. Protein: CASSPREGLASYNEQFF.

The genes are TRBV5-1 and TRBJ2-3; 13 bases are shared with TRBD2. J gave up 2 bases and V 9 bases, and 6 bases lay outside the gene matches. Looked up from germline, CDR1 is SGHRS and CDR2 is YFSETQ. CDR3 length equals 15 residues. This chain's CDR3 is CATRGTSGVTDTQYF. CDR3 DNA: TGCGCCACCAGAGGGACTAGCGGGGTCACAGATACGCAGTATTTT.

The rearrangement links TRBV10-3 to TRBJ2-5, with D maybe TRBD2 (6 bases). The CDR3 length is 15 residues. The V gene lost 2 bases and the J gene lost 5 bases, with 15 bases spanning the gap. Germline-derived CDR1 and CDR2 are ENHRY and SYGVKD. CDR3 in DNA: TGTGCCATCAGTGAGAGGGCGGGGAGTGACGAGACCCAGTACTTC. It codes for CAISERAGSDETQYF.

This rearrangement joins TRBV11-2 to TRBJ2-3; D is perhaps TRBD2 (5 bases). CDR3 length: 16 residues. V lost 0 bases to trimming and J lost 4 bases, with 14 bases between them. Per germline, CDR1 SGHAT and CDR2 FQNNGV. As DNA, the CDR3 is TGTGCCAGCAGCTTAGATCTAGCCCGATGGGCAGATACGCAGTATTTT. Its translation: CASSLDLARWADTQYF.

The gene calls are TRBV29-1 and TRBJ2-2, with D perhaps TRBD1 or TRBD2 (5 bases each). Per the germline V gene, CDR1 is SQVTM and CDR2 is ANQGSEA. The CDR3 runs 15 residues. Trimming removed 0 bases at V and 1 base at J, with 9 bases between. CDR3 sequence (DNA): TGCAGCGTTGAAGATAGGGACCGGAACACCGGGGAGCTGTTTTTT. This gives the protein CSVEDRDRNTGELFF.